The 26 T cell receptor beta chains reported below all come from one sample, sequenced in a study of beta chain features in type 1 diabetes. Study-level points and caveats: Significant though moderate, a shortening of TCRB CDR3s appeared in all four CD4+ subsets of Type 1 diabetes patients.

Sequencing targeted expressed TCRB transcripts, as all isolated RNA had been reverse transcribed. The assay was immunoSEQ multiplex PCR, and TCRdb's table has in-frame clones only and misses some. The repertoire includes hundreds of thousands of clones, 11% to 15% of them detected once, and less than 0.04% sits in the top ten. Their target antigens are unknown. Material for sequencing was naive CD4+ T cells from blood. These receptors were collected from a man between 18 and 35 years old with type 1 diabetes.

In its sample, this clone was seen a few times. V usage is TRBV15 and J usage is TRBJ1-3, with a tentative D call TRBD1 (5 bases). Germline-derived CDR1 and CDR2 are LNHNV and YYDKDF (reference sequence). The germline V and J ends were trimmed by 0 bases and 4 bases, with 7 bases remaining between them. The CDR3 sequence is 14 residues long. DNA of the CDR3: TGTGCCACCAGCAGAGACCGGGACGGAAACACCATATATTTT. This sequence encodes CATSRDRDGNTIYF.

Concerning this clone: The CDR3 end shows no conserved phenylalanine or tryptophan, and so a read error is likely. It is unclear where the CDR3 begins or ends on the DNA, so no DNA is shown, and the CDR3 is as TCRdb lists it. V gene TRBV30 combines with J gene TRBJ2-7; the table's D call TRBD1 went unverified against the DNA. Ends included, the CDR3 has 11 residues. Germline assignment: CDR1 GTSNPN and CDR2 SVGIG (reference sequence). This CDR3 is CAWSVGHLSSL.

The chain joins TRBV4-2 to TRBJ1-5, with 8 bases aligning to TRBD1. CDR3 length: 16 amino acids. V was pared by 2 bases and J by 5 bases, with 8 bases of the junction left unmatched. Germline V lookup: CDR1 LGHNA, CDR2 YNFKEQ. The CDR3 DNA reads as TGTGCCAGCAGCCAACCCGGGACAGGAGGAGATCAGCCCCAGCATTTT. Its protein product is CASSQPGTGGDQPQHF.

This clone showed up just a few times. CDR3 in amino acids: CASSRSGGLSYEQYF. DNA for the CDR3: TGTGCCAGCAGTAGGAGCGGGGGGCTCTCCTACGAGCAGTACTTC. V is TRBV2 and J is TRBJ2-7; 9 nucleotides agree with TRBD2. V was pared by 5 bases and J by 0 bases, with 5 bases of the junction left unmatched. The CDR3 is 15 amino acids. The germline V gene has CDR1 SNHLY and CDR2 FYNNEI.

Details on this clone: Other nucleotide sequences in the sample specify the same CDR3. The chain employs TRBV2 and TRBJ2-5; no clear D. Germline CDR1 and CDR2: SNHLY and FYNNEI. V gave up 6 bases and J gave up 0 bases, with 2 bases separating them. The CDR3 is 11 residues long. CDR3 sequence reads: CASRYQETQYF. The CDR3 nucleotides are TGTGCCAGCAGATACCAAGAGACCCAGTACTTC.

The rearrangement uses TRBV10-3 and TRBJ2-7; 9 nucleotides agree with TRBD1. This CDR3 is built from 15 residues. Trimming at V came to 3 bases and at J to 2 bases, leaving 5 bases not matched to a gene. Germline V gene sequence: CDR1 ENHRY, CDR2 SYGVKD. The CDR3 DNA follows: TGTGCCATCAGTGACGCGACAGGGGGAACCTACGAGCAGTACTTC. This translates into CAISDATGGTYEQYF.

This clone was detected a few times. The rearrangement joins TRBV5-4 to TRBJ2-3; TRBD1 matches 7 bases. The CDR3 length is 17 residues. Germline CDR1 is SGHNT and CDR2 is YYREEE (reference sequence). V dropped 6 bases and J dropped 3; count of bases not matched to a gene: 16. The CDR3: CASTIRTGGGPTDTQYF. CDR3 sequence (DNA): TGTGCCAGCACCATTCGGACAGGAGGAGGTCCGACAGATACGCAGTATTTT.

CDR3 amino acids: CASSYLLDSYEQYF. The CDR3 DNA reads as TGTGCCAGCAGTTACTTACTGGACTCCTACGAGCAGTACTTC. The rearrangement joins TRBV6-6 to TRBJ2-7; D remains unclear. V was clipped by 1 base and J by 0 bases, with 7 bases between them. Looked up from germline, CDR1 is MNHNY and CDR2 is SVGAGI (reference sequence). CDR3 length: 14 amino acids.

This clone was observed a few times. The genes are TRBV9 and TRBJ1-2, with D uncertain. CDR3 length equals 14 residues. The V end lost 7 bases, the J end lost 0 bases, and 13 bases lay between the germline ends. The germline CDR1 and CDR2 sequences are SGDLS and YYNGEE. This CDR3 reads CASSESEANYGYTF. The CDR3 DNA reads TGTGCCAGCTCCGAGAGCGAAGCTAACTATGGCTACACCTTC.

V gene TRBV4-1 combines with J gene TRBJ1-2; D is perhaps TRBD1 (5 bases). CDR1 and CDR2 from the germline V gene are MGHRA and YSYEKL. Between the trimmed V and J ends, which lost 0 bases and 8 bases, there was a span of 16 bases. There are 15 residues in the CDR3. The CDR3 loop is CASSQDHLGAWGYTF. The DNA for the CDR3 is TGCGCCAGCAGCCAAGATCACCTAGGGGCCTGGGGCTACACCTTC.

The chain uses TRBV7-6 and TRBJ2-7, with a weak D call TRBD2 (5 bases). Germline V gene lookup returns CDR1 SGHVS and CDR2 FNYEAQ. There are 14 residues in the CDR3. Trimming removed 0 bases from V and 2 bases from J, with 8 bases in between. CDR3 residues: CASSLATGTYEQYF. CDR3 DNA sequence: TGTGCCAGCAGCTTAGCGACCGGGACCTACGAGCAGTACTTC.

The chain employs TRBV29-1 and TRBJ2-3; 12 bases match TRBD2. The CDR3 spans 15 residues. The J segment lost 6 bases and the V segment lost 3 bases, leaving 7 bases of the junction unmatched. Germline V gives CDR1 SQVTM, CDR2 ANQGSEA. The CDR3, as DNA: TGCAGCGTTGAGAACCTAGCGGGAGGGCGGGATACGCAGTATTTT. It is translated as CSVENLAGGRDTQYF.

This clone has a handful of counts. The chain employs TRBV2 and TRBJ1-5; D call uncertain. With 4 bases removed from V and 5 bases from J, the gap between germline ends came to 3 bases. This CDR3 is built from 11 residues. The germline gives CDR1 SNHLY, CDR2 FYNNEI. The CDR3 DNA reads TGTGCCAGCAGTGTGGATCAGCCCCAGCATTTT. It specifies CASSVDQPQHF. Supplemented by reference TRBV2 and TRBJ1-5, the full variable domain reads EPEVTQTPSHQVTQMGQEVILRCVPISNHLYFYWYRQILGQKVEFLVSFYNNEISEKSEIFDDQFSVERPDGSNFTLKIRSTKLEDSAMYFCASSVDQPQHFGDGTRLSIL.

This clone was detected a few times. This sequence joins TRBV29-1 and TRBJ1-1; no clear D. From germline, CDR1 is SQVTM and CDR2 ANQGSEA. Trimming pared 2 bases from V and 11 bases from J, leaving 18 bases between. CDR3 length: 13 amino acids. The CDR3 loop reads CSVEKGRGSGAFF. CDR3 coding DNA: TGCAGCGTTGAAAAGGGCCGAGGGAGTGGTGCTTTCTTT.

Remarks on this clone: One junction end disagrees with the germline gene, perhaps due to a read error. The rearrangement uses TRBV2 and TRBJ2-1, with 8 bases identical to TRBD1. The CDR3 is 13 amino acids. CDR1 and CDR2 from the germline V gene are SNHLY and FYNNEI. This CDR3 is CASSGAPGQDPIF. For the CDR3, the DNA is TGTGCCAGCAGTGGGGCACCGGGACAGGACCCGATCTTC.

This chain joins TRBV11-2 and TRBJ2-1; 10 bases are shared with TRBD2. The CDR3 is made up of 17 amino acids. Per germline, CDR1 SGHAT and CDR2 FQNNGV. Trimming removed 0 bases from V and 4 bases from J; junction bases left unmatched: 6. The CDR3 DNA reads TGTGCCAGCAGCTTAGAAATGGGACTAGCGAAGTACAATGAGCAGTTCTTC. Its translation: CASSLEMGLAKYNEQFF. The full variable domain, its missing parts supplied by reference TRBV11-2 and TRBJ2-1, is EAGVAQSPRYKIIEKRQSVAFWCNPISGHATLYWYQQILGQGPKLLIQFQNNGVVDDSQLPKDRFSAERLKGVDSTLKIQPAKLEDSAVYLCASSLEMGLAKYNEQFFGPGTRLTVL.

A few counts support this clone. The chain has TRBV30 and TRBJ2-7; 10 bases map to TRBD2. V shed 2 bases, J shed 4 bases, and the junction held 2 bases outside the gene matches. The CDR3 consists of 13 residues. Germline V gene sequence: CDR1 GTSNPN, CDR2 SVGIG (reference sequence). As DNA, the CDR3 is TGTGCCTGGAGTTCTAGCGGGGGTTACGAGCAGTACTTC. Protein: CAWSSSGGYEQYF.

V usage is TRBV2 and J usage is TRBJ1-1, with TRBD1 matching over 8 bases. After removal of 6 bases from V and 4 bases from J, the junction contained 10 bases not matched to a gene. The CDR3 covers 15 residues. CDR1 is SNHLY, CDR2 FYNNEI, per germline. CDR3 DNA: TGTGCCAGCAGCTTCGACAGGGGTGGAGGCACTGAAGCTTTCTTT. Translating gives CASSFDRGGGTEAFF.

The rearrangement joins TRBV6-5 to TRBJ2-1, with 12 bases matching TRBD2. The CDR3 loop spans 15 amino acids. The ends lost 6 bases at V and 4 bases at J; junction bases unmatched: 4. Germline CDR1 MNHEY, CDR2 SVGAGI. CDR3 nucleotides: TGTGCCAGCAGATACGGGACTAGCGGGTACAATGAGCAGTTCTTC. Its protein product is CASRYGTSGYNEQFF.

This clone was recorded a few times. This rearrangement joins TRBV5-1 to TRBJ2-7, with 9 bases aligning to TRBD1. V lost 3 bases and J lost 4; bases outside the gene matches: 5. Per the germline V gene, CDR1 is SGHRS and CDR2 is YFSETQ. The CDR3 has 14 amino acids. The DNA for the CDR3 is TGCGCCAGCAGCTCCGGGACAGGGTTGTACGAGCAGTACTTC. It yields the protein CASSSGTGLYEQYF. Supplemented by reference TRBV5-1 and TRBJ2-7, the full variable domain reads KAGVTQTPRYLIKTRGQQVTLSCSPISGHRSVSWYQQTPGQGLQFLFEYFSETQRNKGNFPGRFSGRQFSNSRSEMNVSTLELGDSALYLCASSSGTGLYEQYFGPGTRLTVT.

The chain carries TRBV25-1 and TRBJ2-1; 7 bases fit TRBD2. V lost 8 bases and J lost 10; bases outside the gene matches: 11. CDR1 and CDR2 (germline): MGHDK, SYGVNS. CDR3 length: 13 amino acids. This CDR3 reads CASGGGVHLEQFF. The DNA of the CDR3 is TGTGCCAGCGGGGGGGGAGTACACCTCGAGCAGTTCTTC.

This clone was seen a handful of times. J is TRBJ1-2 and V is TRBV4-1; 8 bases agree with TRBD1. V dropped 3 bases and J dropped 7; count of bases not matched to a gene: 4. From germline, CDR1 is MGHRA and CDR2 YSYEKL. CDR3 length: 13 amino acids. For the CDR3, the DNA is TGCGCCAGCAGCCATACTGACAGGGGTGGCTACACCTTC. Its protein product is CASSHTDRGGYTF.

This clone appeared a few times. The V call is TRBV7-2, the J call TRBJ1-3; no clear D gene. Trimming removed 5 bases at V and 0 bases at J, with 5 bases between. Germline loops: CDR1 SGHTA, CDR2 FQGNSA. The CDR3 totals 13 residues. CDR3 nucleotides: TGTGCCAGCAGCGTCCTCTCTGGAAACACCATATATTTT. Amino acids: CASSVLSGNTIYF.

The chain couples TRBV6-5 to TRBJ2-5; 7 nucleotides line up with TRBD1. Germline loops: CDR1 MNHEY, CDR2 SVGAGI. This CDR3 comprises 15 residues. The V gene end was trimmed by 1 base and the J gene end by 3 bases; junction bases not matched to a gene: 5. CDR3 DNA sequence: TGTGCCAGCAGTTACTTTACAGGGGCGGAAGAGACCCAGTACTTC. Its translation: CASSYFTGAEETQYF.

The V gene is TRBV28, the J gene TRBJ2-5, with D perhaps matching TRBD2 (6 bases). CDR3 size: 12 residues. CDR1 is MDHEN and CDR2 is SYDVKM in the germline V gene. CDR3 amino acids: CAVAGPVETQYF. The CDR3 DNA reads as TGTGCGGTGGCGGGACCTGTAGAGACCCAGTACTTC.

The chain employs TRBV9 and TRBJ1-1; D uncertain. V was shortened by 5 bases and J by 0 bases, with 8 bases between the two germline ends. CDR3 length: 13 residues. The V gene's germline CDR1 is SGDLS and CDR2 YYNGEE. The CDR3 DNA reads TGTGCCAGCAGTAGGGCACTGAACACTGAAGCTTTCTTT. This codes for CASSRALNTEAFF. Complete variable domain (other parts from reference TRBV9 and TRBJ1-1): DSGVTQTPKHLITATGQRVTLRCSPRSGDLSVYWYQQSLDQGLQFLIQYYNGEERAKGNILERFSAQQFPDLHSELNLSSLELGDSALYFCASSRALNTEAFFGQGTRLTVV.